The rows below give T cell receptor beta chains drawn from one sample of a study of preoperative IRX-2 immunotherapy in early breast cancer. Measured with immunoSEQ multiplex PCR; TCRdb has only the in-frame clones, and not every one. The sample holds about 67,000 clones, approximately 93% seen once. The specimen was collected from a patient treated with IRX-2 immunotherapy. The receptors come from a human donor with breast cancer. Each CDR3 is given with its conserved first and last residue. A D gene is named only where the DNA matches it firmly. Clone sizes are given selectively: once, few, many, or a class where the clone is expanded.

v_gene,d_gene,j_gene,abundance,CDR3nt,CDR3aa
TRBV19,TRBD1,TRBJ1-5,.,TGTGCCAGTAGTGGCACAGGGGGAGTTGGACAGCCCCAGCATTTT,CASSGTGGVGQPQHF
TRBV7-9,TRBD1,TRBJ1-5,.,TGTGCCAGCAGCCCTCAGGGGGGAGGCAATCGGCCCCAGCATTTT,CASSPQGGGNRPQHF
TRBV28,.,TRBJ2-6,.,TGTGCCAGCATTCCCTCTGGGGCCAACGTCCTGACTTTC,CASIPSGANVLTF
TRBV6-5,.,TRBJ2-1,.,TGTGCCAGCACCAAGCGGGTGACTAATGAGCAGTTCTTC,CASTKRVTNEQFF
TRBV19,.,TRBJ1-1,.,TGTGCCACTACCAGGGAAATGGGCTGGAACACTGAAGCTTTCTTT,CATTREMGWNTEAFF
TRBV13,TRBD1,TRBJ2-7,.,TGTGCCAGCAGCCCTCGGGACAGGGCCTACGAGCAGTACTTC,CASSPRDRAYEQYF
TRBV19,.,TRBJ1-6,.,TGTGCCAGTAGTATAGTTCTGGGGGCAAATTCACCCCTCCACTTT,CASSIVLGANSPLHF
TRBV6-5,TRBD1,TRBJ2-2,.,TGTGCCAGCAGTCGACAGGGTAATAACGCCGGGGAGCTGTTTTTT,CASSRQGNNAGELFF
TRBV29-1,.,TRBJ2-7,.,TGCAGCGTGAGGGGGACCGGCCCCGAGCAGTACTTC,CSVRGTGPEQYF
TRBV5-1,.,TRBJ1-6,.,TGCGCCAGCAGCTTGGTTGGGCTGGGAGCGGGTTCACCCCTCCACTTT,CASSLVGLGAGSPLHF
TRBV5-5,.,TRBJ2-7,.,TGTGCCAGCAGCTTTTACGTTAGTTTCGGGGAGCAGTACTTC,CASSFYVSFGEQYF
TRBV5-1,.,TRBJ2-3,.,TGCGCCAGCGGTGAGCAGGGACCAGATACGCAGTATTTT,CASGEQGPDTQYF
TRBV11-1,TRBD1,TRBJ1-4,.,TGTGCCAGCAGACCAGGACGGGACAGGGGGAGTGAAAAACTGTTTTTT,CASRPGRDRGSEKLFF
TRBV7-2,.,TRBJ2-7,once,TGTGCCAGCAGCTTAGCCAGGAGCTACGAGCAGTACTTC,CASSLARSYEQYF
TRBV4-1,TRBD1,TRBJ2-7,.,TGCGCCAGCAGCCCCGGGACAGGGGTACCATCCTACGAGCAGTACTTC,CASSPGTGVPSYEQYF
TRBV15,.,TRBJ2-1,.,TGTGCCACCCCCTGGGGGCTAGCTGATAATGAGCAGTTCTTC,CATPWGLADNEQFF
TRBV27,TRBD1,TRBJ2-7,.,TGTGCCAGCAGTTTATCGTCCAGGGGGCTAAACGAGCAGTACTTC,CASSLSSRGLNEQYF
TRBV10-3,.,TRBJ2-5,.,TGTGCCATCACCCCCACGGGCCAACAAGAGACCCAGTACTTC,CAITPTGQQETQYF
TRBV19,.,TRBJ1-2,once,TGTGCCAGTAGTAACTACCGGTATGGCTACACCTTC,CASSNYRYGYTF
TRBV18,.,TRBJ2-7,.,TGTGCCAGCTCACCACGGGGCTTAGGCTTCTACGAGCAGTACTTC,CASSPRGLGFYEQYF
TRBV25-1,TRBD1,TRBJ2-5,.,TGTGCCAGCAGTGACCCAGGACAGGGCGGGCAAGAGACCCAGTACTTC,CASSDPGQGGQETQYF
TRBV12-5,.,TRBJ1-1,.,TGTGCTAGTGGTTTGGAAGCGAACACTGAAGCTTTCTTT,CASGLEANTEAFF
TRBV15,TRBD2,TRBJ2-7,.,TGTGCCACCAGCAGACCGACGGGGGGTTCCTACGAGCAGTACTTC,CATSRPTGGSYEQYF
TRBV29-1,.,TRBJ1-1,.,TGCAGCGTCTCTAGCCAATTGAACACTGAAGCTTTCTTT,CSVSSQLNTEAFF
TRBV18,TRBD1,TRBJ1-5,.,TGTGCCAGCTCGCAACAGGGGAAAGGTCAGCCCCAGCATTTT,CASSQQGKGQPQHF
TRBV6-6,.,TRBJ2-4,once,TGTGCCAGCCTTCCTTTTGGCGGAGCCAAAAACATTCAGTACTTC,CASLPFGGAKNIQYF
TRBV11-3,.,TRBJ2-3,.,TGTGCCAGCAGCTCGAACAGGGAAGATACGCAGTATTTT,CASSSNREDTQYF
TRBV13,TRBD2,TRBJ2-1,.,TGTGCCAGCAGCTCACGGACTAGAAACTACAATGAGCAGTTCTTC,CASSSRTRNYNEQFF
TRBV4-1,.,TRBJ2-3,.,TGCGCCAGCAGCCAATTCTTTTCTACGGATACGCAGTATTTT,CASSQFFSTDTQYF
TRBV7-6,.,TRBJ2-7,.,TGTGCCAGCAGCTCCCAACGGGGAGACTACGAGCAGTACTTC,CASSSQRGDYEQYF
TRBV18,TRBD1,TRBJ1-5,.,TGTGCCAGCTCACCACGGACAGGGGGCGGTCAGCCCCAGCATTTT,CASSPRTGGGQPQHF
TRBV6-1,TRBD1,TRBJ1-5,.,TGTGCCAGCGCCACTGCACGGACAGGGAATCAGCCCCAGCATTTT,CASATARTGNQPQHF
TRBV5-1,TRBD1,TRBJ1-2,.,TGCGCCAGCAGCTTGACAGGGGGGCATGGCTACACCTTC,CASSLTGGHGYTF
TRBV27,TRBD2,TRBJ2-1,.,TGTGCCAGCAGTTCGGGAGGTAACTACAATGAGCAGTTCTTC,CASSSGGNYNEQFF
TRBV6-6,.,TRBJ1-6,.,TGTGCCAGCAGCTTGATACTTGGCCCTTTTTCACCCCTCCACTTT,CASSLILGPFSPLHF
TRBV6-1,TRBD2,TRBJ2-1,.,TGTGCCAGCAGTGAAACGCAAGCGGGGGCAATCTACAATGAGCAGTTCTTC,CASSETQAGAIYNEQFF
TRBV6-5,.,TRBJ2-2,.,TGTGCCAGCAGTTACGGGGGGGCGACTGCCGGGGAGCTGTTTTTT,CASSYGGATAGELFF
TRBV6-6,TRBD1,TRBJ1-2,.,TGTGCCAGCAGTCCGACCCTGACAGGGGTTAGTGGCTACACCTTC,CASSPTLTGVSGYTF
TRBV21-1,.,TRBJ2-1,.,TGTGCCAGCAGCAAAGCGGGAGGCCCCTACAATGAGCAGTTCTTC,CASSKAGGPYNEQFF
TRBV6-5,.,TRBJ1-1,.,TGTGCCAGCAGTTGGGGGACTGAAGCTTTCTTT,CASSWGTEAFF
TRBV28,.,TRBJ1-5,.,TGTGCCACCGGTATTAGCAATCAGCCCCAGCATTTT,CATGISNQPQHF
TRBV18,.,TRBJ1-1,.,TGTGCCAGCTCAACCCGTCAGATGAACACTGAAGCTTTCTTT,CASSTRQMNTEAFF
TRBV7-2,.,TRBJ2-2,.,TGTGCCAGCAGCTACACTAGGGGGGAAGCCGGGGAGCTGTTTTTT,CASSYTRGEAGELFF
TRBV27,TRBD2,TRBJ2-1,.,TGTGCCAGCAGGGGACTAGCGGGATCCTTCTCCTACAATGAGCAGTTCTTC,CASRGLAGSFSYNEQFF
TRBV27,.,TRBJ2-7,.,TGTGCCAGCAGTTTATTGCCAGGACTTCTCTACGAGCAGTACTTC,CASSLLPGLLYEQYF
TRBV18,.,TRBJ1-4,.,TGTGCCAGCTCCCCATCCACGACCGGGGGTGAAAAACTGTTTTTT,CASSPSTTGGEKLFF
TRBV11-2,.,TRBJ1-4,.,TGTGCCAGCAGCTTAAATTTTCGTTTCGCGGCCGCAACTAATGAAAAACTGTTTTTT,CASSLNFRFAAATNEKLFF
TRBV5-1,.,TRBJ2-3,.,TGCGCCAGCAGCTCACGGGGGGCAACTCTTGCAGATACGCAGTATTTT,CASSSRGATLADTQYF
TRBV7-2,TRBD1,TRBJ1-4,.,TGTGCCAGCAGCCGGGGACAGGGGGAAAAACTGTTTTTT,CASSRGQGEKLFF
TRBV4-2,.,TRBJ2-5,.,TGTGCCAGCAGCCAAGGAGGCCCAGAGCGGGAAGAGACCCAGTACTTC,CASSQGGPEREETQYF
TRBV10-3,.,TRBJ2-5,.,TGTGCCATCAGTGAGTCGGAGACCCAGTACTTC,CAISESETQYF
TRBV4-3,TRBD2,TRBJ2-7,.,TGCGCCAGCAGCCGGTCCGGGAGGGGGGATTACGAGCAGTACTTC,CASSRSGRGDYEQYF
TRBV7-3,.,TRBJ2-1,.,TGTGCCAGCAGCTTGGGTCGCGACGGTGTTGAGCAGTTCTTC,CASSLGRDGVEQFF
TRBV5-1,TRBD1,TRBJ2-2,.,TGCGCCAGCGGTGCCGGGACAGGTTGGACCGGGGAGCTGTTTTTT,CASGAGTGWTGELFF